Only a few counts were recorded for the clone carrying this TCR beta chain. Its antigen is still unknown. 13 Jbeta primers and 60 Vbeta primers were used for the PCR. The protocol was immunoSEQ multiplex PCR, while the TCRdb copy is restricted to in-frame clones and leaves out a portion. The sample has around 100,000 clones, approximately 81% seen once; the top ten hold about 4%. The data originate from a study of cytomegalovirus exposure and HLA in healthy donors. Study results and limitations: A later analysis linked a missense variant in DCLRE1C to the trimming of TCR beta V and J genes.

The sequence derives from a woman aged 40 to 49 in good health and CMV-seropositive. The sequenced sample consisted of PBMCs.

The CDR3, as DNA: TGTGCCAGCAGCGCTAGCGGGAGTCTTTCAGATACGCAGTATTTT. This encodes CASSASGSLSDTQYF. The chain carries TRBV9 and TRBJ2-3, with 10 bases that match TRBD2. This CDR3 contains 15 residues. Germline values: CDR1 SGDLS, CDR2 YYNGEE. Unmatched junction bases numbered 5, after V lost 3 bases and J lost 4 bases.